The 22 T cell receptor beta chains presented below share a single source sample, sequenced in a study of human T cells and chemical hapten exposure. One entry per CDR3 protein, called by TCRdb with MiXCR from the RACE reads. The data show fewer than 100,000 distinct CDR3 sequences, with under 15% seen just once and approximately 2% held by the top ten. Time point reported: patch test 1, 2 weeks after DPC sensitization. Treatment of the sample: therapeutic diphenylcyclopropenone sensitization with weekly scalp DPC. Specimen: whole blood, collected in connection with sensitization to the hapten diphenylcyclopropenone (DPC). The receptors were sampled from a woman aged 40 to 50 with alopecia areata. Some clones in this sample may be carry-over from other donors' samples.

This clonotype has more than one count but fewer than ten. The rearrangement joins TRBV11-2 to TRBJ2-3, with 7 bases aligning to TRBD1. Per germline, CDR1 SGHAT and CDR2 FQNNGV. V trimming: 4 bases; J trimming: 1 base; junction bases outside the gene matches: 5. The CDR3 length is 15 residues. CDR3 coding DNA: TGTGCCAGCAGCTCATCAGGGGGAGGCACAGATACGCAGTATTTT. Translated, it gives CASSSSGGGTDTQYF. Variable domain in full (rest from reference TRBV11-2 and TRBJ2-3): EAGVAQSPRYKIIEKRQSVAFWCNPISGHATLYWYQQILGQGPKLLIQFQNNGVVDDSQLPKDRFSAERLKGVDSTLKIQPAKLEDSAVYLCASSSSGGGTDTQYFGPGTRLTVL.

This clonotype appeared a single time. The CDR3 here is CSGVTGVSGNTIYF. DNA for the CDR3: TGCAGCGGCGTGACAGGGGTTTCTGGAAACACCATATATTTT. The chain uses TRBV29-1 and TRBJ1-3, with 8 bases lining up with TRBD1. CDR3 length: 14 residues. Germline V gene sequence: CDR1 SQVTM, CDR2 ANQGSEA. V trimming: 7 bases; J trimming: 1 base; junction bases outside the gene matches: 6.

In its sample, this clonotype was seen a few times. V gene TRBV19 combines with J gene TRBJ2-3; D not certain. Trimming removed 5 bases at V and 0 bases at J, with 12 bases between. The CDR3 is 15 residues long. Germline loops: CDR1 LNHDA, CDR2 SQIVND (reference sequence). The CDR3 loop reads CASSLRHISTDTQYF. The DNA for the CDR3 is TGTGCCAGTAGTCTAAGACATATTAGCACAGATACGCAGTATTTT.

This chain uses TRBV11-2 with TRBJ2-5; D uncertain. CDR1 and CDR2 from the germline V gene are SGHAT and FQNNGV. V lost 1 base and J 2 bases, leaving 11 bases between the germline ends. The CDR3 contains 15 residues. In DNA, the CDR3 is TGTGCCAGCAGCTTAGGGCAGACAATTCAAGAGACCCAGTACTTC. It specifies CASSLGQTIQETQYF.

This chain connects TRBV7-2 to TRBJ2-3, with 16 bases lining up with TRBD2. The CDR3 contains 20 residues. V shed 5 bases, J shed 0 bases, and the junction held 11 bases outside the gene matches. Germline lookup yields CDR1 SGHTA and CDR2 FQGNSA. Here the CDR3 reads CASSKHGTSGRALSTDTQYF. The CDR3, as DNA: TGTGCCAGCAGCAAACACGGGACTAGCGGGAGGGCCCTCAGCACAGATACGCAGTATTTT.

This clonotype has ten or more counts. The chain couples TRBV7-3 to TRBJ2-1; the match to TRBD2 covers 15 bases. Germline values: CDR1 SGHTA, CDR2 FQGTGA. The CDR3 extends over 16 amino acids. Germline trimming cut 2 bases from V and 9 bases from J; bases unmatched to any gene: 5. CDR3 sequence (DNA): TGTGCCAGCAGCTTAGAAGGGACTAGCGGGAGGCCTGAGCAGTTCTTC. This sequence encodes CASSLEGTSGRPEQFF.

This clonotype was counted many times. The CDR3 loop is CASVSGWPDYTQYF. CDR3 DNA: TGTGCCAGCGTAAGCGGATGGCCTGATTATACGCAGTATTTT. V and J are TRBV7-9 and TRBJ2-3; D is perhaps TRBD2 (5 bases). Germline assignment: CDR1 SEHNR and CDR2 FQNEAQ (reference sequence). V lost 8 bases and J 7 bases, leaving 19 bases between the germline ends. CDR3 length equals 14 residues.

This clonotype was detected a few times. The chain uses TRBV12-3 or TRBV12-4 and TRBJ2-2; D might be TRBD1 (5 bases). This CDR3 region has 13 residues. The V and J ends lost 3 bases and 8 bases respectively, with 10 bases between them. The CDR3 sequence is CASSFPGAGELFF. The CDR3 region has the DNA TGTGCCAGCAGTTTTCCTGGGGCGGGGGAGCTGTTTTTT.

This sequence joins TRBV12-3 or TRBV12-4 and TRBJ2-5, with D perhaps TRBD1 (6 bases). V was clipped by 5 bases and J by 1 base, with 11 bases between them. This CDR3 region has 14 residues. The CDR3 is CASSRQERQETQYF. CDR3 in DNA: TGTGCCAGCAGTCGACAGGAGCGCCAAGAGACCCAGTACTTC.

To note about this clonotype: One junction end disagrees with the germline gene, perhaps due to a read error. This chain links TRBV7-3 with TRBJ2-2, with D tentatively TRBD1 (6 bases). This CDR3 is 14 amino acids long. Germline assignment: CDR1 SGHTA and CDR2 FQGTGA. The CDR3 region has the DNA TGTGTCAGCAGCCCGACAGGGAACACCGGGGAGCTGTTTTTT. Translation: CVSSPTGNTGELFF.

The chain combines TRBV18 with TRBJ2-5; possibly TRBD2 for D (5 bases). CDR3 length: 15 residues. Deletions cut 5 bases from V and 1 base from J, with 14 bases between. In germline, CDR1 is KGHSH, CDR2 LQKENI. As DNA, the CDR3 is TGTGCCAGCTCAAACCCGTGGAGGCTCCAAGAGACCCAGTACTTC. It specifies CASSNPWRLQETQYF.

This clonotype was counted a few times. The rearrangement links TRBV6-2 or TRBV6-3 to TRBJ2-1, with D unclear. The germline V gene encodes CDR1 MNHEY and CDR2 SVGEGT. Trimming left V 8 bases short and J 7 bases short, with 18 bases between. The CDR3 is made up of 14 amino acids. Written as DNA, the CDR3 is TGTGCCAGCCAACAAATCACTGGCCGAAATGAGCAGTTCTTC. It codes for CASQQITGRNEQFF.

A few counts support this clonotype. The chain links TRBV12-3 or TRBV12-4 to TRBJ2-1, with TRBD2 matching 13 bases. V shed 6 bases and J 9 bases; nucleotides not matched to a gene: 11. The CDR3 extends over 16 amino acids. For the CDR3, the DNA is TGTGCCAGCAGATCCCCCGGGACTAGCGGGAAAAGTGAGCAGTTCTTC. Its protein is CASRSPGTSGKSEQFF.

This clonotype was picked up many times. J is TRBJ2-1 and V is TRBV24-1; D is perhaps TRBD1 (6 bases). The germline gives CDR1 KGHDR, CDR2 SFDVKD. Trimming pared 5 bases from V and 0 bases from J, leaving 10 bases between. This CDR3 comprises 15 residues. The DNA for the CDR3 is TGTGCCACCAGTGTGGGGGCCTACTCCTACAATGAGCAGTTCTTC. It is translated as CATSVGAYSYNEQFF.

This clonotype came up many times. The V and J genes are TRBV20-1 and TRBJ2-7; D uncertain. The CDR3 loop spans 12 amino acids. Trimming pared 5 bases from V and 3 bases from J, leaving 11 bases between. Germline V lookup: CDR1 DFQATT, CDR2 SNEGSKA (reference sequence). The CDR3 here is CSAGTTHYEQYF. CDR3 sequence (DNA): TGCAGTGCTGGAACTACCCACTACGAGCAGTACTTC.

This clonotype occurred a few times. The rearrangement uses TRBV7-9 and TRBJ2-1, with D perhaps TRBD1 (5 bases). CDR1 and CDR2 (germline): SEHNR, FQNEAQ (reference sequence). CDR3 length: 15 residues. V was trimmed by 2 bases and J by 4 bases, leaving 12 bases between them. CDR3 nucleotides: TGTGCCAGCAGCTTAACTCAGGGCCTTTACAATGAGCAGTTCTTC. Amino acids: CASSLTQGLYNEQFF.

This sequence joins TRBV6-1 and TRBJ2-1, with TRBD2 identical over 7 bases. CDR3 length: 15 amino acids. V lost 0 bases, J lost 8 bases, and 7 bases stayed unmatched. CDR1 and CDR2 (germline): MNHNS, SASEGT. The CDR3 DNA follows: TGTGCCAGCAGTGAAGCGAGCGGGGCGTGGGATGAGCAGTTCTTC. This translates into CASSEASGAWDEQFF.

The gene calls are TRBV21-1 and TRBJ2-1; TRBD2, as called in the table, went unchecked against the DNA. TRBV21-1 is a pseudogene segment. The length of the CDR3 is 18 residues. The CDR3 loop is CASSKESTSGRAHNEQFF. Here the CDR3 DNA reads TGTGCCAGCAGCAAAGAGTCGACTAGCGGGAGGGCCCACAATGAGCAGTTCTTC.

This clonotype came up a few times. This chain uses TRBV30 with TRBJ1-5; a possible D gene is TRBD1 (6 bases). The V gene lost 2 bases and the J gene lost 4 bases, with 9 bases spanning the gap. This CDR3 region has 13 residues. The germline CDR1 and CDR2 sequences are GTSNPN and SVGIG (reference sequence). The CDR3 DNA follows: TGTGCCTGGAGTCGTGACAGGAATCAGCCCCAGCATTTT. Protein product: CAWSRDRNQPQHF.

This clonotype was recorded many times. The V call is TRBV7-2, the J call TRBJ2-5, with 8 nucleotides matching TRBD1. Looked up from germline, CDR1 is SGHTA and CDR2 is FQGNSA. V shed 4 bases and J 0 bases; nucleotides not matched to a gene: 7. The CDR3 is made up of 16 amino acids. CDR3 nucleotide sequence: TGTGCCAGCAGCTCGAGGACAGGGCTTCACCAAGAGACCCAGTACTTC. This translates into CASSSRTGLHQETQYF.

This clonotype has just a few counts. This chain links TRBV7-9 with TRBJ1-4; TRBD1 agrees at 8 bases. The trim removed 7 bases at V and 4 bases at J, leaving 8 bases unmatched. The length of the CDR3 is 15 residues. CDR1 is SEHNR and CDR2 is FQNEAQ in the germline V gene (reference sequence). The CDR3 protein is CASMLRQGLNEKLFF. CDR3 bases: TGTGCCAGCATGCTTAGACAGGGGCTTAATGAAAAACTGTTTTTT.

The V gene is TRBV28, the J gene TRBJ2-5; D unresolved. CDR1 and CDR2 from the germline V gene are MDHEN and SYDVKM. V shed 5 bases and J shed 9 bases, with 10 bases lying between them. CDR3 size: 11 residues. The CDR3 sequence is CASSDPQAQYF. CDR3 nucleotides: TGTGCCAGCAGTGACCCTCAGGCCCAGTACTTC. The full variable domain, completed using reference TRBV28 and TRBJ2-5, is DVKVTQSSRYLVKRTGEKVFLECVQDMDHENMFWYRQDPGLGLRLIYFSYDVKMKEKGDIPEGYSVSREKKERFSLILESASTNQTSMYLCASSDPQAQYFGPGTRLLVL.